These 3 T cell receptor beta chains were sequenced from one sample in a study of blood T cell repertoires in COVID-19. Clones were read by immunoSEQ multiplex PCR, and TCRdb kept only the in-frame ones, dropping some. Among 140,000 to 150,000 clones listed, around 72% were seen once. The sequencing sample was made of peripheral blood. The receptors stem from a woman aged 60-70 years with acute or convalescent COVID-19.

This clone was seen a handful of times. J is TRBJ2-7 and V is TRBV2, with TRBD2 as a possible D gene (7 bases). Germline CDR1 SNHLY, CDR2 FYNNEI. The V end was cut by 8 bases, the J end by 2 bases, with 16 bases between. CDR3 size: 14 residues. The CDR3, as DNA: TGTGCCAGCTGGGGAGGGGGAGTCCCCTACGAGCAGTACTTC. Amino acid sequence: CASWGGGVPYEQYF.

The count of this clone is one. The V and J genes are TRBV5-1 and TRBJ1-2; 7 positions match TRBD1. There are 13 residues in the CDR3. Trimming at V came to 4 bases and at J to 2 bases, leaving 2 bases not matched to a gene. Per germline, CDR1 SGHRS and CDR2 YFSETQ. The DNA of the CDR3 is TGCGCCAGCAGCCTGGGACAGAACTATGGCTACACCTTC. Protein: CASSLGQNYGYTF.

V is TRBV9 and J is TRBJ2-2; TRBD2 is a possible D gene (6 bases). This CDR3 contains 16 residues. Per germline, CDR1 SGDLS and CDR2 YYNGEE. The ends were cut back, 4 bases at V and 1 base at J, with 14 bases in the middle. The DNA for the CDR3 is TGTGCCAGCAGCACCTGGGACTTCCAGAACACCGGGGAGCTGTTTTTT. It translates to CASSTWDFQNTGELFF.